A single T cell receptor (beta chain) is shown here with its context. Given a far larger clone just one base away, this is likely a sequencing read error. Trimming left V 4 bases short and J 11 bases short, with 20 bases between. This CDR3 is 14 amino acids long. The data stem from a study of low-dose radiotherapy and immunotherapy resistance in tumors. On the study more broadly: Each patient was administered nivolumab intravenously at 240 mg, which was a flat dose, every two weeks, along with intravenous ipilimumab at 1 mg/kg every six weeks.

Specified time point: after trial treatment. As for treatment: LDRT plus nivolumab, ipilimumab, low-dose cyclophosphamide and aspirin (RACIN trial). Ipilimumab, nivolumab, aspirin, low-dose cyclophosphamide and low-dose radiotherapy were administered to donors. Primers used for first-strand cDNA, a TRAV- and TRBV-specific set, covered both alpha and beta chains. TCR amplification involved about 18 PCR cycles with a constant-region primer and V-primer adapter. Via MiXCR, TCRdb re-called the reads, giving one row per CDR3 protein. This table has about 100,000 distinct CDR3 sequences, more than 20% appearing once.

The sample in question was PBMCs, obtained after low-dose radiotherapy plus immunotherapy. This TCR was recovered from a male donor with prostate cancer. The chain recombines TRBV12-3 or TRBV12-4 with TRBJ2-5; D tentatively fits TRBD1 or TRBD2 (5 bases each). The CDR3 spells CASSSESGRYEQYF. In DNA form, the CDR3 reads TGTGCCAGCAGTTCAGAATCGGGACGGTATGAGCAGTACTTC.